This T cell receptor (beta chain) was recorded in a study of beta chain features in type 1 diabetes. On the study more broadly: Sorted cells from all samples, numbering 100 million to 120 million, were examined.

Turning to this clone: Its antigen is unknown.

All of the isolated RNA was reverse transcribed, so expressed TCRB transcripts were sequenced. TCRdb's table, derived via immunoSEQ multiplex PCR, lists solely in-frame clones and lacks some. Of about 9,400 clones in the sample, around 82% were seen once. Study-wide findings and caveats: Short templates might get an advantage during PCR, and this would be equal in patients and controls. Moderate but significant shortening of TCRB CDR3s was recorded in all four CD4+ subsets from Type 1 diabetes patients. A greater similarity of naive, central memory and Treg TCRB repertoires was seen among patients than among healthy donors.

The ends lost 4 bases at V and 8 bases at J; junction bases unmatched: 4. The CDR3 spans 12 residues. Germline loops: CDR1 SGHRS, CDR2 YFSETQ. The chain has TRBV5-1 and TRBJ1-2, with 8 bases aligning to TRBD1. The clonotype originates from a woman aged 18-29 years in good health. The sequencing sample was made of Tregs from blood. The chain's CDR3 is CASSGDRNGYTF. In DNA, the CDR3 is TGCGCCAGCAGCGGGGACAGGAACGGCTACACCTTC.